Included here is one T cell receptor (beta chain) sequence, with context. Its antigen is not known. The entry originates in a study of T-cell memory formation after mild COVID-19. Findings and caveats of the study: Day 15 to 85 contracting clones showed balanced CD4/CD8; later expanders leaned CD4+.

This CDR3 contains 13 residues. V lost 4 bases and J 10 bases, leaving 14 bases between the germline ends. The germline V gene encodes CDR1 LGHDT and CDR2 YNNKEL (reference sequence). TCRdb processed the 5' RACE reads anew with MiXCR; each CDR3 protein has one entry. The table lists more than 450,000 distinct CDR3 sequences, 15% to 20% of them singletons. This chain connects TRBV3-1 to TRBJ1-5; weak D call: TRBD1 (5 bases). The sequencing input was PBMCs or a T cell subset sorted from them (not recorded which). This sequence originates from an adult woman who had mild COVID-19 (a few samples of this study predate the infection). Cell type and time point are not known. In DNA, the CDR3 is TGTGCCAGCAGCCCCGGGGCTGGGGGACCCCAGCATTTT. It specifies CASSPGAGGPQHF.